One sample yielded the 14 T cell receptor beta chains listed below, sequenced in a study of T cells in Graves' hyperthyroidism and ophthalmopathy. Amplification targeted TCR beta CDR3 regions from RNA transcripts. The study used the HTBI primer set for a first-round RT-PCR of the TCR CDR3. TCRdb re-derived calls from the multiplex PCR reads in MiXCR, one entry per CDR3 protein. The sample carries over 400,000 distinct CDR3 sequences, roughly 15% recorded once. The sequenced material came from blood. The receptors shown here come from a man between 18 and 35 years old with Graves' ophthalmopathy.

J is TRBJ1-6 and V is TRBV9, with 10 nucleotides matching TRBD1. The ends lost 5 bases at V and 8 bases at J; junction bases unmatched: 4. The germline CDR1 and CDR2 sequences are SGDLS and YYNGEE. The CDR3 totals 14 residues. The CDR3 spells CASRGQGVDSPLHF. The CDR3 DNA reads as TGTGCCAGCAGAGGACAGGGGGTGGATTCACCCCTCCACTTT.

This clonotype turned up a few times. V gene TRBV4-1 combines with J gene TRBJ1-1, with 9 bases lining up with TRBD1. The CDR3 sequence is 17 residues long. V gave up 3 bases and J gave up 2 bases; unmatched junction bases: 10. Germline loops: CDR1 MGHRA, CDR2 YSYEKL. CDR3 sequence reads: CASSHTGQGSYNTEAFF. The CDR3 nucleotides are TGCGCCAGCAGCCACACCGGACAGGGGAGTTATAACACTGAAGCTTTCTTT.

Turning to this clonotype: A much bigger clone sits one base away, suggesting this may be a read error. The CDR3, as DNA: TGTGCCAGCAGTTCCAGCGGGACAAGGGAGGCCGGGGAGCTGTTTTTT. Amino acid sequence: CASSSSGTREAGELFF. The J gene is TRBJ2-2, the V gene TRBV12-3 or TRBV12-4, with a possible D match to TRBD2 (7 bases). This CDR3 spans 16 amino acids. V lost 4 bases to trimming and J lost 6 bases, with 18 bases between them.

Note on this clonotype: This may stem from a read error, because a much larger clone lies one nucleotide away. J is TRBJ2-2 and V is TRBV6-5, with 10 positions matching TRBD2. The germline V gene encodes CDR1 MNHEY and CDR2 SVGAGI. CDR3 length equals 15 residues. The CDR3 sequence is CDSSYLAGVTGELFF. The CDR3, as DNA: TGTGACAGCAGTTACCTAGCGGGGGTCACCGGGGAGCTGTTTTTT.

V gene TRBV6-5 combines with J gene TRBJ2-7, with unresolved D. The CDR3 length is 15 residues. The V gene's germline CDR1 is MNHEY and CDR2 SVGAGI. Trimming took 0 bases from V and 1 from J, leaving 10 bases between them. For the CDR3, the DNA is TGTGCCAGCAGTTACTCCACGACCCTTTCCTACGAGCAGTACTTC. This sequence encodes CASSYSTTLSYEQYF.

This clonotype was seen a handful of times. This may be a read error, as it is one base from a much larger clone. The CDR3, as DNA: TGTGCCAGCAGCCTTCACCTCAGGGTATCGGACACTGAAGCTTTCTTT. Translation gives CASSLHLRVSDTEAFF. This chain joins TRBV11-3 and TRBJ1-1; weak D call: TRBD1 (5 bases). Trimming shortened V by 5 bases and J by 3 bases, and 19 bases separated the two germline ends. The CDR3 has 16 amino acids. Germline values: CDR1 SGHNT, CDR2 YENEEA.

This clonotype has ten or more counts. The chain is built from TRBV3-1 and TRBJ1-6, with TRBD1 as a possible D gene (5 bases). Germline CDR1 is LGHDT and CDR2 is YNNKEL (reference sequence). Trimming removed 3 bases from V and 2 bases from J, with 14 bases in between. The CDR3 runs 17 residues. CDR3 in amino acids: CASSHQRSTAYNSPLHF. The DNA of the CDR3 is TGTGCCAGCAGCCACCAGCGTTCGACAGCCTATAATTCACCCCTCCACTTT.

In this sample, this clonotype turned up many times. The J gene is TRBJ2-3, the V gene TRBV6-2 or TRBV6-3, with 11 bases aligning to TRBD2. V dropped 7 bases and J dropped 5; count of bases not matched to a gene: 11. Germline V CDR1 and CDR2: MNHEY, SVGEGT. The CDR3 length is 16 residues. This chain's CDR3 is CASTMTTSGIGDTQYF. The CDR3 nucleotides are TGTGCCAGCACTATGACGACTAGCGGGATAGGAGATACGCAGTATTTT.

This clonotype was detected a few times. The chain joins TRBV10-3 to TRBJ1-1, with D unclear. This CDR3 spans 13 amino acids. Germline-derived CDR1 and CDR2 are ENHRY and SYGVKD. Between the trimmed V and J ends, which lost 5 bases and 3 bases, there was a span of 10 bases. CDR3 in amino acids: CAISNRLDTEAFF. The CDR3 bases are TGTGCCATCAGTAACCGCTTGGACACTGAAGCTTTCTTT.

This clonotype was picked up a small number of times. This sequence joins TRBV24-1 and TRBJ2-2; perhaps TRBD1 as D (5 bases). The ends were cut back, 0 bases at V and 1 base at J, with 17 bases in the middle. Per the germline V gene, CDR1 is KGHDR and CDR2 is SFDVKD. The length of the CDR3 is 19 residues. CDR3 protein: CATSDLDVGHRQNTGELFF. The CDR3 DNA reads TGTGCCACCAGTGATTTGGACGTAGGACACAGGCAGAACACCGGGGAGCTGTTTTTT.

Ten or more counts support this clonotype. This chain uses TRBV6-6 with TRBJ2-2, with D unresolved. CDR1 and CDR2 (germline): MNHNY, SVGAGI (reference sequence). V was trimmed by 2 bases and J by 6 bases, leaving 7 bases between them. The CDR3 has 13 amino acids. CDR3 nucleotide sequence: TGTGCCAGCAGTTACCTGATGGCCGGGGAGCTGTTTTTT. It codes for CASSYLMAGELFF.

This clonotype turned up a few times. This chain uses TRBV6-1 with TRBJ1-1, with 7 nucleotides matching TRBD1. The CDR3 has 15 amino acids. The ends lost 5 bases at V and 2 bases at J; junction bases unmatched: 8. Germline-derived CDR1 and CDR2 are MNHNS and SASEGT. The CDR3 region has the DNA TGTGCCAGCAGTTATTACAGGGGCGCCAACACTGAAGCTTTCTTT. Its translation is CASSYYRGANTEAFF.

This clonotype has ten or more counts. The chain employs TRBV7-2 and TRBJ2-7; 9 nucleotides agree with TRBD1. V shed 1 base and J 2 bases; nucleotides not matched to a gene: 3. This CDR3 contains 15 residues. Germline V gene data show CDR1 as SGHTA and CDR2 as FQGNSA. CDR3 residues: CASSLVGTGTYEQYF. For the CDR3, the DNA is TGTGCCAGCAGCTTAGTTGGGACAGGGACCTACGAGCAGTACTTC.

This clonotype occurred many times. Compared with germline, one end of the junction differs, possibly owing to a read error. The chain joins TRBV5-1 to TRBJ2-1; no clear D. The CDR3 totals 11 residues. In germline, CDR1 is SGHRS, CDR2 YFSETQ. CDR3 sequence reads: CASRLGNEQFF. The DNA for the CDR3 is TGCGCCAGCAGGTTGGGCAATGAGCAGTTCTTC.